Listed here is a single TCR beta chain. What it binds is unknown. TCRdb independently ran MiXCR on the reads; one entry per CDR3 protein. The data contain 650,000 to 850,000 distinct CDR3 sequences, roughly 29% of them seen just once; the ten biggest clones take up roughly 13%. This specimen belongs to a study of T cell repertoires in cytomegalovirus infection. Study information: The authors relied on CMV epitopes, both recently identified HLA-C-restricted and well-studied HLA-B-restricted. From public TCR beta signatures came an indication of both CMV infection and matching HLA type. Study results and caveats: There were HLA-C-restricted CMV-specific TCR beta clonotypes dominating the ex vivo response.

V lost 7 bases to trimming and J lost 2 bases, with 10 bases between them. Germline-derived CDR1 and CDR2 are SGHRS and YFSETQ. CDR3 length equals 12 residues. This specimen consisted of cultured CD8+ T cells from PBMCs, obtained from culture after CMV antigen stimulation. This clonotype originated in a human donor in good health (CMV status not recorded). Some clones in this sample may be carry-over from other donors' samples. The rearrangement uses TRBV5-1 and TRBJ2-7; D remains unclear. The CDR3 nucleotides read TGCGCCAGCCGACTTACAACCTACGAGCAGTACTTC. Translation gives CASRLTTYEQYF. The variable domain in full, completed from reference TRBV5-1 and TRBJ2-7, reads KAGVTQTPRYLIKTRGQQVTLSCSPISGHRSVSWYQQTPGQGLQFLFEYFSETQRNKGNFPGRFSGRQFSNSRSEMNVSTLELGDSALYLCASRLTTYEQYFGPGTRLTVT.